These T cell receptor beta chains were read from a single sample in a study of cytomegalovirus exposure and HLA in healthy donors. Sequencing was performed with immunoSEQ multiplex PCR; in TCRdb, only in-frame clones are kept and a portion is missing. This table has under 200,000 clones, roughly 80% appearing once. The sequenced sample was PBMCs. These receptors all stem from a human donor in good health. The CDR3 runs from the conserved cysteine through the conserved F or W. The D gene is left open where the match is weak. Clone size appears in some rows only: once, few, many, or a class for an expanded clone.

.	TRBV2	TRBD1	TRBJ2-7	TGTGCCAGCAGTGGTAAGGACAGGGGATACGAGCAGTACTTC	CASSGKDRGYEQYF
.	TRBV7-6	.	TRBJ2-3	TGTGCCAGCAGCTTCGCGGGCGGGGTCAGGAATACGCAGTATTTT	CASSFAGGVRNTQYF
.	TRBV5-1	.	TRBJ1-1	TGCGCCAGCAGCTTGTACGGGACAAAGAACACTGAAGCTTTCTTT	CASSLYGTKNTEAFF
.	TRBV4-2	.	TRBJ1-2	TGTGCCAGCAGCAACGAGGGCGGCTACACCTTC	CASSNEGGYTF
.	TRBV5-6	TRBD1	TRBJ1-6	TGTGCCAGCAGCTTGGGTCAGGGGGGTTCACCCCTCCACTTT	CASSLGQGGSPLHF
.	TRBV5-4	.	TRBJ2-3	TGTGCCAGCAGCTTGACCCTAACCTCTAGCACAGATACGCAGTATTTT	CASSLTLTSSTDTQYF
.	TRBV5-4	.	TRBJ1-1	TGTGCCAGCAGCCAGGGACTTACTTCCACTGAAGCTTTCTTT	CASSQGLTSTEAFF
once	TRBV7-9	.	TRBJ1-2	TGTGCCAGCAGCTTAAAAGGAGAGGCAGTTAGGGGCTACACCTTC	CASSLKGEAVRGYTF
few	TRBV6-5	.	TRBJ2-7	TGTGCCACATGCAGAGGAGCTCCCTACGAGCAGTACTTC	CATCRGAPYEQYF
.	TRBV5-6	TRBD1	TRBJ2-5	TGTGCCAGCAGCCGCCTGGGACAGGGGGCTCCGAAGGAGACCCAGTACTTC	CASSRLGQGAPKETQYF
.	TRBV6-6	.	TRBJ2-1	TGTGCCAGCAGTTACGCTGCCGGGACAGAGCAGTTCTTC	CASSYAAGTEQFF
once	TRBV7-9	.	TRBJ2-2	TGTGCCAGCAGCCCGTTGGGCGCGAACACCGGGGAGCTGTTTTTT	CASSPLGANTGELFF
.	TRBV5-1	.	TRBJ2-5	TGCGCCAGCAGCTCCCGGGTCCTCGGTGAGACCCAGTACTTC	CASSSRVLGETQYF
.	TRBV7-9	.	TRBJ2-7	TGTGCCAGCAGCCCCAGGGCAGGCCTTCCCTACGAGCAGTACTTC	CASSPRAGLPYEQYF
.	TRBV2	TRBD2	TRBJ2-3	TGTGCCAGCACCAGGGACTACCCAACGTATTTT	CASTRDYPTYF
.	TRBV5-8	.	TRBJ2-7	TGTGCCAGCAGCCGGTCGGGCTACGAGCAGTACTTC	CASSRSGYEQYF
.	TRBV7-9	TRBD2	TRBJ2-1	TGTGCCAGCAGCCAAGCCCGTGGGACTAGCGGCATTAATGAGCAGTTCTTC	CASSQARGTSGINEQFF
.	TRBV14	.	TRBJ1-3	TGTGCCAGCAGCGACAGGCGGCCCGCGCTCGGAGCTTCCGGAAACACCATATATTTT	CASSDRRPALGASGNTIYF
.	TRBV7-2	TRBD2	TRBJ2-1	TGTGCCAGCAGCTTTAGCGGGAGCTACAATGAGCAGTTCTTC	CASSFSGSYNEQFF
.	TRBV9	.	TRBJ1-2	TGTGCCAGCAGGTCAGGGAATGGCTACACCTTC	CASRSGNGYTF
.	TRBV19	.	TRBJ2-5	TGTGCCAGTGCGCCCACCGCGGGGACCCAGTACTTC	CASAPTAGTQYF
.	TRBV13	TRBD1	TRBJ2-7	TGTGCCAGCAGCTTACAGGGGGTGTCCTACGAGCAGTACTTC	CASSLQGVSYEQYF
few	TRBV7-2	.	TRBJ1-2	TGTGCCAGCAGCTCCGGTGCCCTGGAGAACTATGGCTACACCTTC	CASSSGALENYGYTF
.	TRBV5-4	.	TRBJ2-6	TGTGCCAGCAGCGGGGCAGCTCCCTCTTCTAGCAACGTCCTGACTTTC	CASSGAAPSSSNVLTF
.	TRBV27	.	TRBJ1-4	TGTGCCAGCAGTCTAAGGGAGGGCGGCGAAAAACTGTTTTTT	CASSLREGGEKLFF
.	TRBV6-5	TRBD1	TRBJ2-3	TGTGCCAGCAGTTACGGCCCAGGGGGCGCGGCAGATACGCAGTATTTT	CASSYGPGGAADTQYF
.	TRBV25-1	TRBD1	TRBJ2-7	TGTGCCAGCAGTGGGTTACCGGGACAGGAATCCTACGAGCAGTACTTC	CASSGLPGQESYEQYF
.	TRBV29-1	.	TRBJ2-7	TGCAGCGTTATTGAGGGCAGCTCCTACGAGCAGTACTTC	CSVIEGSSYEQYF
few	TRBV6-5	TRBD1	TRBJ1-1	TGTGCCAGCAGTTACGGGACAGCGTCTGAAGCTTTCTTT	CASSYGTASEAFF
.	TRBV4-1	.	TRBJ1-5	TGCGCCAGCAGCCAACAGTACACCCAGAACCAGCCCCAGCATTTT	CASSQQYTQNQPQHF
.	TRBV4-3	.	TRBJ2-7	TGCGCCAGCAGCCAAGATCCCGGGGACTACGAGCAGTACTTC	CASSQDPGDYEQYF
.	TRBV5-6	.	TRBJ2-3	TGTGCCAGCAGCTTGTTACTGTTGCCAGATACGCAGTATTTT	CASSLLLLPDTQYF
.	TRBV7-6	.	TRBJ2-3	TGTGCCAGCAGCTTACAGGAAAGCACAGATACGCAGTATTTT	CASSLQESTDTQYF
.	TRBV2	.	TRBJ1-4	TGTGCCAGCAGCGGGGGGAAAAATGAAAAACTGTTTTTT	CASSGGKNEKLFF
.	TRBV6-5	TRBD2	TRBJ2-7	TGTGCCAGCAGTTACCAGGGACTAGGGCACGAGCAGTACTTC	CASSYQGLGHEQYF
.	TRBV6-5	.	TRBJ2-5	TGTGCCAGCAGTCCTGGGAGTGAGACCCAGTACTTC	CASSPGSETQYF
.	TRBV29-1	TRBD2	TRBJ2-1	TGCAGCGCGGGACTAGCGCGCGAGCAGTTCTTC	CSAGLAREQFF
few	TRBV11-2	.	TRBJ1-6	TGTGCCAGCAGCTTATATGCCCGGGATTCACCCCTCCACTTT	CASSLYARDSPLHF
.	TRBV25-1	.	TRBJ2-1	TGTGCCAGCAGCCCTAACAGAGTCAATGAGCAGTTCTTC	CASSPNRVNEQFF
.	TRBV5-4	.	TRBJ2-3	TGTGCCAGCAGCTTGGGGGAGGCCACAGATACGCAGTATTTT	CASSLGEATDTQYF
.	TRBV5-1	.	TRBJ2-3	TGCGCCAGTCAGGCGGACTACAGCACAGATACGCAGTATTTT	CASQADYSTDTQYF
.	TRBV7-2	TRBD2	TRBJ2-2	TGTGCCAGCAGCTTAGAACTAGCGGGGAACACCGGGGAGCTGTTTTTT	CASSLELAGNTGELFF
.	TRBV4-3	.	TRBJ2-2	TGCGCCAGCAGCCAAGAGCTAGCCAGCTTAAACACCGGGGAGCTGTTTTTT	CASSQELASLNTGELFF
.	TRBV7-9	TRBD2	TRBJ2-5	TGTGCCAGCAGCTACGGGGGGGCCCAAGAGACCCAGTACTTC	CASSYGGAQETQYF
.	TRBV4-1	.	TRBJ2-1	TGCGCCAGCACTTTTAGCGGAAGCTCCTACAATGAGCAGTTCTTC	CASTFSGSSYNEQFF
.	TRBV6-6	TRBD1	TRBJ1-1	TGTGCCAGCAGTTACCCACTAGGGGACAGGGACACTGAAGCTTTCTTT	CASSYPLGDRDTEAFF
.	TRBV28	.	TRBJ2-3	TGTGCCAGCAGGGGCGCCGGCAGTGACACAGATACGCAGTATTTT	CASRGAGSDTDTQYF
.	TRBV6-5	TRBD2	TRBJ2-3	TGTGCCAGCAGTTATCTTGGCGGGGGGGTTCGAGATACGCAGTATTTT	CASSYLGGGVRDTQYF
few	TRBV7-2	.	TRBJ2-7	TGTGCCAGCACCTCACTATACGAGCAGTACTTC	CASTSLYEQYF
few	TRBV5-6	.	TRBJ2-5	TGTGCCAGCAGCTTGGCCGAAGAGACCCAGTACTTC	CASSLAEETQYF
.	TRBV6-5	TRBD1	TRBJ1-4	TGTGCCAGCAGGCAACCGGGACAGAGTGAAAAACTGTTTTTT	CASRQPGQSEKLFF
.	TRBV7-9	.	TRBJ1-1	TGTGCCAGCATGCGACAGGCGAACACTGAAGCTTTCTTT	CASMRQANTEAFF
.	TRBV2	TRBD2	TRBJ2-4	TGTGCCAGCAGCCCCAACCCAGGGCTAGCGGGGGGGCCTGCCAAAAACATTCAGTACTTC	CASSPNPGLAGGPAKNIQYF
few	TRBV18	.	TRBJ1-4	TGTGCCAGCTCACCTGAGATCCGAGAGGAAAAACTGTTTTTT	CASSPEIREEKLFF
.	TRBV7-8	.	TRBJ2-5	TGTGCCAGCAGCTGGCGGGACGGAACCTTACGGGGCGAGACCCAGTACTTC	CASSWRDGTLRGETQYF
.	TRBV19	TRBD1	TRBJ1-1	TGTGCCAGTAGTATAGGACAGGGGGGCGACACTGAAGCTTTCTTT	CASSIGQGGDTEAFF
.	TRBV7-2	.	TRBJ2-3	TGTGCCAGCAGCTTTAGAGCTGATACGCAGTATTTT	CASSFRADTQYF
.	TRBV6-5	.	TRBJ1-6	TGTGCCAGCAGTTCTCATAACGGAGGATGGGGTTCACCCCTCCACTTT	CASSSHNGGWGSPLHF
.	TRBV2	.	TRBJ1-2	TGTGCCAACAGTGAAGCGCGTAGCAACCATGGCTACACCTTC	CANSEARSNHGYTF
.	TRBV7-9	TRBD2	TRBJ2-1	TGTGCCAGCACTCGAGAAGCGGGGGTCTATGAGCAGTTCTTC	CASTREAGVYEQFF